These T cell receptor beta chains were read from a single sample in a study of PD-L1 blockade in urothelial cancer. TCRdb's table, derived via immunoSEQ multiplex PCR, lists solely in-frame clones and lacks some. Of 35,000 to 45,000 clones listed, roughly 80% are singletons. The sequenced sample was PBMCs, obtained around atezolizumab (anti-PD-L1) treatment. Receptors originate from a man aged 60 to 75 with urothelial cancer. CDR3s include the opening cysteine and the closing phenylalanine or tryptophan. Fields, in order: J gene, CDR3 length, V gene, clone size, D gene, CDR3 DNA, CDR3 protein. The D gene is left open where the match is weak. Clone size is shown for a subset of rows, as once, few, many or a class of expanded clone.

j_gene: TRBJ1-6; len: 12; v_gene: TRBV7-9; abundance: -; d_gene: -; CDR3nt: TGTGCCAGCAGAGAAGACACTTCACCCCTCCACTTT; CDR3aa: CASREDTSPLHF
j_gene: TRBJ2-6; len: 14; v_gene: TRBV2; abundance: -; d_gene: -; CDR3nt: TGTGCCAGCGGCAGGGTATCTGGGGCCAACGTCCTGACTTTC; CDR3aa: CASGRVSGANVLTF
j_gene: TRBJ1-6; len: 17; v_gene: TRBV18; abundance: few; d_gene: TRBD1; CDR3nt: TGTGCCAGCTCACGAATAGCGGGACAGGGCGATAATTCACCCCTCCACTTT; CDR3aa: CASSRIAGQGDNSPLHF
j_gene: TRBJ2-7; len: 14; v_gene: TRBV2; abundance: -; d_gene: TRBD1; CDR3nt: TGTGCCAGCAGTGGGGGGACAGGGGAGTACGAGCAGTACTTC; CDR3aa: CASSGGTGEYEQYF
j_gene: TRBJ2-7; len: 13; v_gene: TRBV6-1; abundance: -; d_gene: -; CDR3nt: TGTGCCAGCGACGAGCGTCCCCTCTTCGAGCAGTACTTC; CDR3aa: CASDERPLFEQYF
j_gene: TRBJ2-1; len: 15; v_gene: TRBV6-1; abundance: -; d_gene: TRBD1; CDR3nt: TGTGCCAGCATCCTCCGGGACAGGGTTTTCAATGAGCAGTTCTTC; CDR3aa: CASILRDRVFNEQFF
j_gene: TRBJ1-1; len: 16; v_gene: TRBV7-2; abundance: -; d_gene: -; CDR3nt: TGTGCCAGCAGCTTACTCCCGGGACTCCTGAACACTGAAGCTTTCTTT; CDR3aa: CASSLLPGLLNTEAFF
j_gene: TRBJ2-3; len: 16; v_gene: TRBV10-1; abundance: -; d_gene: TRBD2; CDR3nt: TGCGCCAGCAGTGAAGGACTAGCGGGGGGGCCGGATACGCAGTATTTT; CDR3aa: CASSEGLAGGPDTQYF
j_gene: TRBJ1-2; len: 15; v_gene: TRBV6-1; abundance: few; d_gene: -; CDR3nt: TGTGCCAGCAGTGAAGGCGCAGACAGGAGCTATGGCTACACCTTC; CDR3aa: CASSEGADRSYGYTF
j_gene: TRBJ1-5; len: 16; v_gene: TRBV28; abundance: -; d_gene: TRBD1; CDR3nt: TGTGCCAGCACCGGGACAGGGATGATTCGGCGTCAGCCCCAGCATTTT; CDR3aa: CASTGTGMIRRQPQHF
j_gene: TRBJ1-2; len: 15; v_gene: TRBV18; abundance: -; d_gene: TRBD1; CDR3nt: TGTGCCAGCACCCGGGACAGCCCCCCTAACTATGGCTACACCTTC; CDR3aa: CASTRDSPPNYGYTF
j_gene: TRBJ2-3; len: 12; v_gene: TRBV28; abundance: once; d_gene: -; CDR3nt: TGTGCCAGCAGTTTTAGGAGGAATACGCAGTATTTT; CDR3aa: CASSFRRNTQYF
j_gene: TRBJ2-3; len: 16; v_gene: TRBV7-2; abundance: -; d_gene: TRBD2; CDR3nt: TGTGCCAGCAGCTTGGGGCTAGCGGGGGTCCAAGCGGTGCAGTATTTT; CDR3aa: CASSLGLAGVQAVQYF
j_gene: TRBJ2-1; len: 12; v_gene: TRBV5-1; abundance: -; d_gene: -; CDR3nt: TGCGCCAGCAGACAGGGCCTCAATGAGCAGTTCTTC; CDR3aa: CASRQGLNEQFF
j_gene: TRBJ2-7; len: 11; v_gene: TRBV20-1; abundance: once; d_gene: -; CDR3nt: TGCATGGGTCGGGAGTCCTACGAGCAGTACTTC; CDR3aa: CMGRESYEQYF
j_gene: TRBJ1-1; len: 13; v_gene: TRBV6-1; abundance: -; d_gene: -; CDR3nt: TGTGCCAGCACCCGAGGCGTGAACACTGAAGCTTTCTTT; CDR3aa: CASTRGVNTEAFF
j_gene: TRBJ1-6; len: 12; v_gene: TRBV30; abundance: once; d_gene: -; CDR3nt: TGTGCCTGGAGTTACAGTAATTCACCCCTCCACTTT; CDR3aa: CAWSYSNSPLHF
j_gene: TRBJ1-6; len: 14; v_gene: TRBV6-1; abundance: -; d_gene: -; CDR3nt: TGTGCCAGCACGCAGAACAAGTATAATTCACCCCTCCACTTT; CDR3aa: CASTQNKYNSPLHF
j_gene: TRBJ2-2; len: 18; v_gene: TRBV5-1; abundance: -; d_gene: TRBD1; CDR3nt: TGCGCCAGCAGCTTGAACTACGGGACAGGGGTCGACACCGGGGAGCTGTTTTTT; CDR3aa: CASSLNYGTGVDTGELFF
j_gene: TRBJ2-7; len: 12; v_gene: TRBV5-1; abundance: -; d_gene: TRBD2; CDR3nt: TGCGCCAGCAGCCCGGGGGGTCCCGAGCAGTACTTC; CDR3aa: CASSPGGPEQYF
j_gene: TRBJ2-7; len: 14; v_gene: TRBV10-1; abundance: -; d_gene: -; CDR3nt: TGCGCCAGCAGTGGGCCACCCTCCTCCTACGAGCAGTACTTC; CDR3aa: CASSGPPSSYEQYF
j_gene: TRBJ2-5; len: 14; v_gene: TRBV7-9; abundance: once; d_gene: -; CDR3nt: TGTGCCAGCAGCGCAGGGGTTTGGGGAAAGACCCAGTACTTC; CDR3aa: CASSAGVWGKTQYF
j_gene: TRBJ2-1; len: 14; v_gene: TRBV28; abundance: -; d_gene: -; CDR3nt: TGTGCCAGCAGTTTCGGTCCCAACGGCAATGAGCAGTTCTTC; CDR3aa: CASSFGPNGNEQFF
j_gene: TRBJ1-5; len: 15; v_gene: TRBV6-5; abundance: -; d_gene: -; CDR3nt: TGTGCCAGCGCGGCGGGGGGGCGTAGCAATCAGCCCCAGCATTTT; CDR3aa: CASAAGGRSNQPQHF
j_gene: TRBJ2-3; len: 16; v_gene: TRBV11-2; abundance: few; d_gene: TRBD2; CDR3nt: TGTGCCAGCAGCTTAGATAGCGGGGACAACACAGATACGCAGTATTTT; CDR3aa: CASSLDSGDNTDTQYF
j_gene: TRBJ2-7; len: 14; v_gene: TRBV28; abundance: -; d_gene: TRBD1; CDR3nt: TGTGCCAGCAGAAACCCGGGACAGGGGTTCGAGCAGTACTTC; CDR3aa: CASRNPGQGFEQYF
j_gene: TRBJ1-5; len: 14; v_gene: TRBV7-2; abundance: few; d_gene: TRBD1; CDR3nt: TGTGCCAGCAGCTCGGGACAGATGTTTCAGCCCCAGCATTTT; CDR3aa: CASSSGQMFQPQHF
j_gene: TRBJ1-2; len: 16; v_gene: TRBV18; abundance: once; d_gene: -; CDR3nt: TGTGCCAGCTCACCTGGTATGGGGGGGAAAGACTATGGCTACACCTTC; CDR3aa: CASSPGMGGKDYGYTF
j_gene: TRBJ1-6; len: 17; v_gene: TRBV7-2; abundance: -; d_gene: -; CDR3nt: TGTGCCAGCAGCTTAGAGAGGCAGGGGTCAAAAAATTCACCCCTCCACTTT; CDR3aa: CASSLERQGSKNSPLHF
j_gene: TRBJ2-7; len: 11; v_gene: TRBV29-1; abundance: -; d_gene: -; CDR3nt: TGCAGCGTTGTGCTAGGGGGCGAGCAGTACTTC; CDR3aa: CSVVLGGEQYF
j_gene: TRBJ2-3; len: 14; v_gene: TRBV19; abundance: -; d_gene: -; CDR3nt: TGTGCCAGTAGGAACGGGGCGGGAACAGATACGCAGTATTTT; CDR3aa: CASRNGAGTDTQYF
j_gene: TRBJ1-5; len: 16; v_gene: TRBV4-1; abundance: -; d_gene: -; CDR3nt: TGCGCCAGCAGCCAAGACAGGATTTATAGCAATCAGCCCCAGCATTTT; CDR3aa: CASSQDRIYSNQPQHF
j_gene: TRBJ1-5; len: 13; v_gene: TRBV5-6; abundance: -; d_gene: -; CDR3nt: TGTGCCAGCAGCCCCTTCGGGAATCAGCCCCAGCATTTT; CDR3aa: CASSPFGNQPQHF
j_gene: TRBJ2-7; len: 18; v_gene: TRBV5-1; abundance: -; d_gene: TRBD2; CDR3nt: TGCGCCAGCAGCTTGGGGCTAGCGGGGGGCTCGGACATCTACGAGCAGTACTTC; CDR3aa: CASSLGLAGGSDIYEQYF
j_gene: TRBJ1-3; len: 16; v_gene: TRBV9; abundance: -; d_gene: TRBD1; CDR3nt: TGTGCCAGCAGCGTAAGGGACAGGGTCACTGGAAACACCATATATTTT; CDR3aa: CASSVRDRVTGNTIYF
j_gene: TRBJ2-1; len: 11; v_gene: TRBV10-3; abundance: -; d_gene: -; CDR3nt: TGTGCCATCAGTGATAGCGATGAGCAGTTCTTC; CDR3aa: CAISDSDEQFF
j_gene: TRBJ1-6; len: 18; v_gene: TRBV28; abundance: -; d_gene: -; CDR3nt: TGTGCCAGCAGTTTAAGAACAGCAACGAGCTCCTATAATTCACCCCTCCACTTT; CDR3aa: CASSLRTATSSYNSPLHF
j_gene: TRBJ1-5; len: 14; v_gene: TRBV9; abundance: -; d_gene: TRBD1; CDR3nt: TGTGCCAGCAGCGATGACAGGGAGAATCAGCCCCAGCATTTT; CDR3aa: CASSDDRENQPQHF
j_gene: TRBJ2-1; len: 15; v_gene: TRBV19; abundance: -; d_gene: TRBD2; CDR3nt: TGTGCCAGTAGCCTCGGACTAGCGGGATACAATGAGCAGTTCTTC; CDR3aa: CASSLGLAGYNEQFF
j_gene: TRBJ2-3; len: 16; v_gene: TRBV5-4; abundance: -; d_gene: TRBD2; CDR3nt: TGTGCCAGCAGCGTGGAAAGGGCGACTAGCGAGAATACGCAGTATTTT; CDR3aa: CASSVERATSENTQYF
j_gene: TRBJ1-6; len: 16; v_gene: TRBV4-1; abundance: -; d_gene: -; CDR3nt: TGCGCCAGCAGCCAAGCCGGACTTCTTTGGGATTCACCCCTCCACTTT; CDR3aa: CASSQAGLLWDSPLHF
j_gene: TRBJ2-3; len: 14; v_gene: TRBV7-3; abundance: few; d_gene: -; CDR3nt: TGTGCCAGCAGCCAGAACAGGGCGGCAGATACGCAGTATTTT; CDR3aa: CASSQNRAADTQYF